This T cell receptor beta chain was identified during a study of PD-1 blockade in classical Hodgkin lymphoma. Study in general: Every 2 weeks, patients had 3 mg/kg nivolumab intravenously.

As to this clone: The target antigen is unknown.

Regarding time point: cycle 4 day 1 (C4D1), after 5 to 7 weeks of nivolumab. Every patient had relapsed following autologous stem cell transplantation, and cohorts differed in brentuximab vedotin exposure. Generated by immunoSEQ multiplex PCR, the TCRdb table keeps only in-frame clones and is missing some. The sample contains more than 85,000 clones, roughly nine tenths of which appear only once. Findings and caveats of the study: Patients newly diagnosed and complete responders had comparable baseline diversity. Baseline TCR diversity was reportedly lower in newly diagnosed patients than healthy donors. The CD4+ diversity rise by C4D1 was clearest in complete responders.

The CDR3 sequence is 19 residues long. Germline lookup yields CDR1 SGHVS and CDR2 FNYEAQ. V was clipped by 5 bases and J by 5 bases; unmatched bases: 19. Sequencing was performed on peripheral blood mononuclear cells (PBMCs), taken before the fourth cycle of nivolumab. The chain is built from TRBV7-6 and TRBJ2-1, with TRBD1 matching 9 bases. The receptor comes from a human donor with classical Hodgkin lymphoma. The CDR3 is CASSLRDRDGPSGHNEQFF. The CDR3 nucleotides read TGTGCCAGCAGCCTTCGGGACAGGGATGGTCCTAGCGGCCACAATGAGCAGTTCTTC.